This TCR beta chain was obtained from a study of blood T cell repertoires in COVID-19. Whole-study context: Acute and convalescent COVID-19 specimens originated in the United States, Italy and Spain.

In the original processing: The authors estimated nucleated cell counts from reference gene primer amplification. Only in-frame clones appear in the TCRdb table, and some are missing; sequencing was by immunoSEQ multiplex PCR. D and trimming were read from the DNA, whereas the V and J calls and clone size are those reported in that table. The repertoire includes about 230,000 clones, 65% to 90% of them detected once, and roughly 11% sits in the top ten. CDR1 is SNHLY and CDR2 is FYNNEI in the germline V gene. Trimming stripped 6 bases from V and 13 bases from J, with 16 bases between. The CDR3 sequence is 12 residues long. Seattle's enrolled individuals joined amid active infection and were then monitored longitudinally.

The genes are TRBV2 and TRBJ1-3; maybe TRBD1 (6 bases). The sequence came from a man between 45 and 60 years old with COVID-19, enrolled during active disease. The specimen sequenced was peripheral blood. Here the CDR3 DNA reads TGTGCCAGCAGGGGGGCTCCAGGAGCTATATATTTT. Protein: CASRGAPGAIYF.